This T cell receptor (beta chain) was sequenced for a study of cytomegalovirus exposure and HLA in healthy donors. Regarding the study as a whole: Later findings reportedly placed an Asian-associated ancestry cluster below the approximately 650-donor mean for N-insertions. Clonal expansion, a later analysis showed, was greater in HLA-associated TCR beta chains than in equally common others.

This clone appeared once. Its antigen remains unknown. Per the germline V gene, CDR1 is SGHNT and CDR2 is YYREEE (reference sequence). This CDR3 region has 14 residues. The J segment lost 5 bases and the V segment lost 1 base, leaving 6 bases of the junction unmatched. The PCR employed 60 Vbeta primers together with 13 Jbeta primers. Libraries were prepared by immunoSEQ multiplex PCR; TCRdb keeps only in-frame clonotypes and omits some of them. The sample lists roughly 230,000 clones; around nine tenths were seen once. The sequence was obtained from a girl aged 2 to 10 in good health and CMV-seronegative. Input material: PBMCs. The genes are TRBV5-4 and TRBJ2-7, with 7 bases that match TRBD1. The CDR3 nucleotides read TGTGCCAGCAGCTTGATGGACAGGTACCACGAGCAGTACTTC. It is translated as CASSLMDRYHEQYF. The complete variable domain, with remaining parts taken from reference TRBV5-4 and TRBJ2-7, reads ETGVTQSPTHLIKTRGQQVTLRCSSQSGHNTVSWYQQALGQGPQFIFQYYREEENGRGNFPPRFSGLQFPNYSSELNVNALELDDSALYLCASSLMDRYHEQYFGPGTRLTVT.